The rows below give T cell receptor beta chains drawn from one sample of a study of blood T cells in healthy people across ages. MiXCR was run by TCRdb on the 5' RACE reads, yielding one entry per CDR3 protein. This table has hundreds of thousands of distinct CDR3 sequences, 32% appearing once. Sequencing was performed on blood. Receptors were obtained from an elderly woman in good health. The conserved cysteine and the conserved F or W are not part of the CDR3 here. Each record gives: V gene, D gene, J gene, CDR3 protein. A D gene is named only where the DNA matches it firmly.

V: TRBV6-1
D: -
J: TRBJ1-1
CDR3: ASSVLQVNTEAF

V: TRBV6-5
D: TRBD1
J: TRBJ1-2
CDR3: ASSDGQDYGYT

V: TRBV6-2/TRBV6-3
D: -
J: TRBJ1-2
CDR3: ASRPTGSPYGYT

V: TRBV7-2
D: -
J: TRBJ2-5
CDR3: ASSLASPGSLETQY

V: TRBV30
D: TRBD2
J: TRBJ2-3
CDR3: AWRPSGGHTQY

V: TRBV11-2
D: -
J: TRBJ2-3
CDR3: ASSPQGSGTDTQY

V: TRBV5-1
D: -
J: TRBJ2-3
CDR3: ASSLAGTPSTDTQY

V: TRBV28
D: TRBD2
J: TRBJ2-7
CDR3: ASSSSGHLRPYEQY

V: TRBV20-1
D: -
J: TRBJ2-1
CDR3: SARRPASAPYNEQF

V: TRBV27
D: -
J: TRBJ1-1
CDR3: ASSLLGGGGRDTEAF

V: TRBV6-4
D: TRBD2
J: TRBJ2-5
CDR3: ASSDRRLASPRKQY

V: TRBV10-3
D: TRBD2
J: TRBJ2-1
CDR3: AISDMREDRYNEQF

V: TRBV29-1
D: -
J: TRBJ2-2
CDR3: SVGMTANTGELF

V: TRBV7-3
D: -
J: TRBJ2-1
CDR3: ASSWLGGEQF

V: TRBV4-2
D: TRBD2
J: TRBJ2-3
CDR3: ASSQEGRRGGRGDTQY